The subject of this entry is one T cell receptor (beta chain). V lost 6 bases, J lost 3 bases, and 17 bases lay in between. The germline V gene has CDR1 MNHNY and CDR2 SVGAGI (reference sequence). The CDR3 is made up of 16 amino acids. The time point was: after dendritic cell vaccination, including at tumor progression/relapse. PBMC sampling occurred before vaccination, two weeks after the third dose, and at progression. The sample comes from a study of glioma-infiltrating T cells after dendritic cell vaccination. Study details: Monocyte-derived dendritic cells, cultured about 7 days with IL-4 and GM-CSF, were pulsed with autologous tumor lysate.

This table comes from immunoSEQ multiplex PCR, and its TCRdb copy is limited to in-frame clones, with some not included. The data contain around 90,000 clones, about 81% of them seen just once; the ten biggest clones take up less than 2.5%. The sequence came from a human donor with glioblastoma. The chain recombines TRBV6-6 with TRBJ1-4; unclear D gene. The sample in question was blood, obtained after dendritic cell vaccination. CDR3: CASRKRVEKANEKLFF. In DNA form, the CDR3 reads TGTGCCAGCAGGAAACGGGTGGAGAAGGCTAATGAAAAACTGTTTTTT.